This entry concerns a single T cell receptor beta chain. The antigen is undetermined. There are 14 residues in the CDR3. Trimming cost V 1 base and J 4 bases, with 8 bases left between them. CDR1 MGHRA and CDR2 YSYEKL come from the germline V gene. The sample belongs to a study of cytomegalovirus exposure and HLA in healthy donors. Primers included in the PCR were 60 Vbeta and 13 Jbeta primers. The assay was immunoSEQ multiplex PCR, and TCRdb's table has in-frame clones only and misses some. This sample yields a few hundred thousand clones, of which about 77% are seen a single time; approximately 3% belongs to the top ten. The study's findings and limits: Listed as cytomegalovirus-associated were 150 to 200 TCR beta chains. A later analysis revealed that TCR association rates differed between HLA loci, peaking at DRB1 and bottoming out at HLA-C.

The TCR comes from a woman aged 25 to 39 in good health and CMV-seronegative. This chain links TRBV4-1 with TRBJ1-5; D not certain. The specimen sequenced was PBMCs. Here the CDR3 DNA reads TGCGCCAGCAGCCAAGTCGGGGAGAATCAGCCCCAGCATTTT. Its translation: CASSQVGENQPQHF.